The clone carrying this T cell receptor beta chain was seen only a few times. The antigen remains unidentified. Germline V gives CDR1 DFQATT, CDR2 SNEGSKA (reference sequence). The CDR3 runs to 16 residues. The V and J ends lost 3 bases and 3 bases, in that order; junction bases with no gene match: 9. The data were taken from a study of T cells after yellow fever vaccination. Findings and limits, study-wide: Of the clonotypes, a small share occurred in both CD4 and CD8 compartments.

TCRdb used MiXCR to reprocess the 5' RACE reads, holding one entry per CDR3 protein. The repertoire has over 130,000 distinct CDR3 sequences, 7% to 9% of them found once; the top ten carry approximately 0.78%. The chain joins TRBV20-1 to TRBJ2-7, with 12 bases fitting TRBD2. The starting material was CD4+ T cells sorted from PBMCs, obtained 5 days after the yellow fever booster vaccination. The source of this sequence is a man between 25 and 39 years old who received the YFV17D yellow fever vaccine. The CDR3 here is CSARARGLAGYYEQYF. DNA of the CDR3: TGCAGTGCTAGGGCCCGAGGACTAGCGGGATACTACGAGCAGTACTTC.